The 11 T cell receptor beta chains below all came from one sample that was sequenced in a study of cytomegalovirus exposure and HLA in healthy donors. Use of 60 Vbeta and 13 Jbeta primers characterized the PCR. Produced via immunoSEQ multiplex PCR; TCRdb's table is partial and in-frame only. The sample contains about 70,000 clones, 74% of which appear only once. Sequenced material: PBMCs. The receptors come from a human donor in good health.

The chain has TRBV4-1 and TRBJ2-1; no clear D gene. The germline V and J ends were trimmed by 1 base and 6 bases, with 7 bases remaining between them. The V gene's germline CDR1 is MGHRA and CDR2 YSYEKL. The CDR3 extends over 13 amino acids. The DNA of the CDR3 is TGCGCCAGCAGCCAAGTAGCCCGCAATGAGCAGTTCTTC. This translates into CASSQVARNEQFF.

The chain couples TRBV11-1 to TRBJ2-7; D is unresolved. CDR1 and CDR2 from the germline V gene are SGHAT and FQDESV (reference sequence). The length of the CDR3 is 14 residues. Trimming removed 3 bases from V and 0 bases from J, with 9 bases in between. The CDR3 DNA is TGTGCCAGCAGCTTTTACGGTAGCTCCTACGAGCAGTACTTC. Translating gives CASSFYGSSYEQYF.

This chain links TRBV5-1 with TRBJ1-1; TRBD1 might be the D (5 bases). The V gene's germline CDR1 is SGHRS and CDR2 YFSETQ. V was clipped by 4 bases and J by 0 bases, with 13 bases between them. The CDR3 runs 15 residues. In nucleotides, the CDR3 is TGCGCCAGCAGCGTGGGCACAGGATTGAACACTGAAGCTTTCTTT. Translated, it gives CASSVGTGLNTEAFF.

The chain employs TRBV28 and TRBJ1-2; 10 bases align to TRBD1. V lost 7 bases, J lost 5 bases, and 7 bases stayed unmatched. The CDR3 spans 14 residues. CDR1 is MDHEN, CDR2 SYDVKM, per germline. CDR3 DNA sequence: TGTGCCAGCAATTCCGGGACAGGGGTGTATGGCTACACCTTC. Its protein product is CASNSGTGVYGYTF.

This rearrangement joins TRBV28 to TRBJ2-5; 7 nucleotides agree with TRBD1. The CDR3 sequence is 15 residues long. Per germline, CDR1 MDHEN and CDR2 SYDVKM. Unmatched junction bases numbered 12, after V lost 7 bases and J lost 4 bases. This chain's CDR3 is CASTMITGVVETQYF. DNA for the CDR3: TGTGCCAGCACTATGATAACAGGGGTTGTAGAGACCCAGTACTTC. The complete variable domain, with remaining parts taken from reference TRBV28 and TRBJ2-5, reads DVKVTQSSRYLVKRTGEKVFLECVQDMDHENMFWYRQDPGLGLRLIYFSYDVKMKEKGDIPEGYSVSREKKERFSLILESASTNQTSMYLCASTMITGVVETQYFGPGTRLLVL.

This chain links TRBV5-1 with TRBJ2-5, with D possibly matching TRBD1 (5 bases). With 5 bases removed from V and 0 bases from J, the gap between germline ends came to 14 bases. This CDR3 region has 15 residues. Germline loops: CDR1 SGHRS, CDR2 YFSETQ. In nucleotides, the CDR3 is TGCGCCAGCAGGACGGCAGGGCTGTACCAAGAGACCCAGTACTTC. This gives the protein CASRTAGLYQETQYF.

The chain carries TRBV5-1 and TRBJ2-7; 8 positions match TRBD1. J lost 4 bases, V lost 4 bases, and 10 bases had no gene match. Germline CDR1 SGHRS, CDR2 YFSETQ. The CDR3 contains 15 residues. DNA of the CDR3: TGCGCCAGCAGCGTGTGGACAGGGTCCCATTACGAGCAGTACTTC. Residues: CASSVWTGSHYEQYF.

The chain combines TRBV14 with TRBJ2-2, with D perhaps TRBD1 (6 bases). This CDR3 is 14 amino acids long. CDR1 is SGHDN, CDR2 FVKESK, per germline. Deletions cut 1 base from V and 7 bases from J, with 10 bases between. This CDR3 is CASSQVTGVGELFF. CDR3 bases: TGTGCCAGCAGCCAAGTGACAGGAGTCGGGGAGCTGTTTTTT.

The CDR3 loop is CAISEVQTTNEKLFF. In nucleotides, the CDR3 is TGTGCCATCAGTGAGGTCCAGACAACTAATGAAAAACTGTTTTTT. The J gene is TRBJ1-4, the V gene TRBV10-3; D is undetermined. The CDR3 length is 15 residues. In germline, CDR1 is ENHRY, CDR2 SYGVKD. The V end was cut by 2 bases, the J end by 0 bases, with 7 bases between.

The rearrangement uses TRBV11-3 and TRBJ1-1; tentative D call: TRBD1 (6 bases). The length of the CDR3 is 14 residues. The V gene's germline CDR1 is SGHNT and CDR2 YENEEA. V lost 5 bases, J lost 0 bases, and 10 bases lay in between. CDR3 DNA: TGTGCCAGCAGCACAGGGATCTTGAACACTGAAGCTTTCTTT. Protein product: CASSTGILNTEAFF.

The chain links TRBV13 to TRBJ1-1; possibly TRBD1 for D (5 bases). This CDR3 is 16 amino acids long. V gave up 2 bases and J gave up 5 bases, with 18 bases separating them. CDR1 and CDR2 from the germline V gene are PRHDT and FYEKMQ (reference sequence). The CDR3 protein is CASSLLTPVKGTEAFF. The CDR3 bases are TGTGCCAGCAGCTTACTGACACCCGTCAAGGGGACTGAAGCTTTCTTT.